The rows below give T cell receptor beta chains drawn from one sample of a study of T cells in Graves' hyperthyroidism and ophthalmopathy. TCRdb analysed the multiplex PCR reads with MiXCR anew, one entry per CDR3 protein. The sample includes around 610,000 distinct CDR3 sequences, approximately 14% seen only once; the top ten take around 4%. Sequencing was done on a sample of blood. The receptors stem from a woman in her thirties or forties with Graves' ophthalmopathy. Each CDR3 is given with its conserved first and last residue. The order of the fields is V gene, J gene, clone size, D gene, CDR3 protein, CDR3 DNA. D genes are given only for firm matches. Not all rows give a size; the values are once, few, many and, for expanded clones, a class.

>TRBV11-2|TRBJ1-2|many|-
CASSSYSNYGYTF
TGTGCCAGCAGCTCCTACTCTAACTATGGCTACACCTTC
>TRBV11-2|TRBJ2-2|few|TRBD1
CASSFPGQGLTGELFF
TGTGCCAGCAGCTTCCCCGGACAGGGGCTCACCGGGGAGCTGTTTTTT
>TRBV6-5|TRBJ1-2|many|-
CASIQWRGRGNGYTF
TGTGCCAGCATTCAATGGAGGGGTAGGGGAAACGGCTACACCTTC
>TRBV12-5|TRBJ1-1|-|-
CASGLDWGPEAFF
TGTGCTAGTGGTTTGGACTGGGGGCCCGAAGCTTTCTTT
>TRBV5-1|TRBJ2-2|many|-
CASRLTGANTGELFF
TGCGCCAGCAGGTTGACTGGGGCGAACACCGGGGAGCTGTTTTTT
>TRBV6-1|TRBJ1-5|many|-
CASSPANQPQHF
TGTGCCAGCTCTCCGGCCAATCAGCCCCAGCATTTT
>TRBV20-1|TRBJ1-2|many|-
CSATDFYGYTF
TGCAGTGCTACCGATTTCTATGGCTACACCTTC
>TRBV24-1|TRBJ1-5|many|-
CATSDLRGGRQPQHF
TGTGCCACCAGTGATTTAAGGGGAGGCAGGCAGCCCCAGCATTTT
>TRBV24-1|TRBJ2-2|few|-
CATGHENTGELFF
TGTGCCACCGGACACGAGAACACCGGGGAGCTGTTTTTT
>TRBV7-2|TRBJ2-7|many|-
CASSSIGIDYEQYF
TGTGCCAGCAGCTCAATAGGTATTGACTACGAGCAGTACTTC
>TRBV11-2|TRBJ2-5|many|-
CASSHGTSEETQYF
TGTGCCAGCAGCCACGGGACTTCGGAAGAGACCCAGTACTTC
>TRBV12-3/TRBV12-4|TRBJ1-1|many|-
CASSLGEVSEAFF
TGTGCCAGCAGTTTGGGGGAAGTGTCTGAAGCTTTCTTT
>TRBV9|TRBJ2-2|-|TRBD2
CASSVGAGGNTGELFF
TGTGCCAGCAGCGTAGGAGCGGGAGGGAACACCGGGGAACTGTTTTTT
>TRBV28|TRBJ2-7|many|TRBD1
CASSFTGGGEQYF
TGTGCCAGCAGTTTCACAGGGGGCGGCGAGCAGTACTTC
>TRBV2|TRBJ2-7|-|-
CASLRTVAYEQYF
TGTGCCAGCCTCAGGACGGTAGCCTACGAGCAGTACTTC
>TRBV6-1|TRBJ2-5|many|-
CASSEGVAPTMETQYF
TGTGCCAGCAGTGAAGGGGTGGCACCCACCATGGAGACCCAGTACTTC